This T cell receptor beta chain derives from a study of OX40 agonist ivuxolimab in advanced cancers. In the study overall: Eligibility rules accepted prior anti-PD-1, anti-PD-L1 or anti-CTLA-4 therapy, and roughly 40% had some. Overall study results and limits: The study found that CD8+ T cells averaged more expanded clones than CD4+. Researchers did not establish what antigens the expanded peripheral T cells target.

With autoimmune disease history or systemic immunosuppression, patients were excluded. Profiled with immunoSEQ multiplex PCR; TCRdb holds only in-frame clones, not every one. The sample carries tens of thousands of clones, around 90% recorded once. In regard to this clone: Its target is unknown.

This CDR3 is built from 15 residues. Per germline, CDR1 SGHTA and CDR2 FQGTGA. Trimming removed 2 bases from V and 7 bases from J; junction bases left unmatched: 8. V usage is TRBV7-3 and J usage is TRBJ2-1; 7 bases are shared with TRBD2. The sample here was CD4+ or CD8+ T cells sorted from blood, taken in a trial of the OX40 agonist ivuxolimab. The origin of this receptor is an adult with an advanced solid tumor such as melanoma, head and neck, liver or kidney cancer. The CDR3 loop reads CASSLGAGVVNEQFF. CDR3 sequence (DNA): TGTGCCAGCAGCTTAGGGGCGGGAGTGGTAAATGAGCAGTTCTTC. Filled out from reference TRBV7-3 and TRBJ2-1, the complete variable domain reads GAGVSQTPSNKVTEKGKYVELRCDPISGHTALYWYRQSLGQGPEFLIYFQGTGAADDSGLPNDRFFAVRPEGSVSTLKIQRTERGDSAVYLCASSLGAGVVNEQFFGPGTRLTVL.